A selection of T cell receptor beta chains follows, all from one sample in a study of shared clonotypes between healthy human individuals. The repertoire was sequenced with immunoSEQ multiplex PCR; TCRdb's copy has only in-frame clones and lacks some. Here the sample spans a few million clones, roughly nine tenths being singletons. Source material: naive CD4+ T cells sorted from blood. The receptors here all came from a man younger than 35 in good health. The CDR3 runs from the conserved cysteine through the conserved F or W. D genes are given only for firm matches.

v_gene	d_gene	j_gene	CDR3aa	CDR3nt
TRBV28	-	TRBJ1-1	CASGELGANTEAFF	TGTGCCAGCGGAGAACTAGGAGCGAACACTGAAGCTTTCTTT
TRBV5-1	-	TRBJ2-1	CASSLGHGVGSYNEQFF	TGCGCCAGCAGCTTGGGGCACGGGGTAGGCTCCTACAATGAGCAGTTCTTC
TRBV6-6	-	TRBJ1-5	CATYPTGLAQPQHF	TGTGCCACCTATCCCACAGGGTTGGCTCAGCCCCAGCATTTT
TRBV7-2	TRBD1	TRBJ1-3	CASSSMGQGSTTIYF	TGTGCCAGCAGCTCAATGGGACAGGGTTCTACCACCATATATTTT
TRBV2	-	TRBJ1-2	CASSGANWYGYTF	TGTGCCAGCAGTGGGGCTAACTGGTATGGCTACACCTTC
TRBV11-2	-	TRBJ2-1	CASNRRTVYNEQFF	TGTGCCAGCAACCGAAGGACGGTCTACAATGAGCAGTTCTTC
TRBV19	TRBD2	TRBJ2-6	CASRTSGVPSGANVLTF	TGTGCCAGTAGGACTAGCGGGGTCCCCTCTGGGGCCAACGTCCTGACTTTC
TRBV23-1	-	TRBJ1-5	CASRVIQGTLIYSNQPQHF	TGCGCCAGCAGAGTAATCCAGGGCACGCTAATCTATAGCAATCAGCCCCAGCATTTT
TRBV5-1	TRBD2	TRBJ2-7	CASRRGTFYEQYF	TGCGCCAGCAGGCGGGGGACCTTCTACGAGCAGTACTTC
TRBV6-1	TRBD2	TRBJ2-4	CASSDERLAGNIAKNIQYF	TGTGCCAGCAGTGACGAGAGACTAGCGGGAAATATAGCCAAAAACATTCAGTACTTC
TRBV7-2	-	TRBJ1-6	CASSAPRWRADSPLHF	TGTGCCAGCAGCGCTCCCCGGTGGAGGGCAGACTCACCCCTCCACTTT
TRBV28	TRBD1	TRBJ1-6	CASSPGDRGYDSPLHF	TGTGCCAGCAGTCCAGGGGACAGGGGGTATGATTCACCCCTCCACTTT
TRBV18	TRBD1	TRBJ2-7	CASSPSGQGGYEQYF	TGTGCCAGCTCACCCTCCGGACAGGGGGGGTACGAGCAGTACTTC
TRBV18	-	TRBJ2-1	CASSSPPGAHEQFF	TGTGCCAGCTCATCCCCTCCAGGGGCGCATGAGCAGTTCTTC
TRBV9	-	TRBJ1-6	CASSEDSGNSPLHF	TGTGCCAGCAGCGAGGACAGTGGGAATTCACCCCTCCACTTT
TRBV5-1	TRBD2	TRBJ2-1	CASSWGLAAYNEQFF	TGCGCCAGCAGCTGGGGACTAGCGGCCTACAATGAGCAGTTCTTC
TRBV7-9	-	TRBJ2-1	CASSPDSFNEQFF	TGTGCCAGCAGCCCGGACTCTTTCAATGAGCAGTTCTTC
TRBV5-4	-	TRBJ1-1	CASSFPQGNTEAFF	TGTGCCAGCAGCTTCCCACAGGGAAACACTGAAGCTTTCTTT